The 18 T cell receptor beta chains given below trace back to one sample, sequenced in a study of cytomegalovirus exposure and HLA in healthy donors. This PCR relied on a set of 60 Vbeta primers and 13 Jbeta primers. Profiled with immunoSEQ multiplex PCR; TCRdb holds only in-frame clones, not every one. The sample contains about 130,000 clones, roughly 83% of which appear only once. Material: PBMCs. The source is a girl aged 2 to 9 in good health and CMV-seronegative.

This chain uses TRBV19 with TRBJ2-5; no clear D. V lost 6 bases and J lost 0, with 8 bases in between. The CDR3 totals 13 residues. Germline CDR1 and CDR2: LNHDA and SQIVND (reference sequence). The DNA of the CDR3 is TGTGCCAGTAGCGGTCTCAACCAAGAGACCCAGTACTTC. Amino acids: CASSGLNQETQYF. The variable domain in full, with the rest retrieved from reference TRBV19 and TRBJ2-5, is DGGITQSPKYLFRKEGQNVTLSCEQNLNHDAMYWYRQDPGQGLRLIYYSQIVNDFQKGDIAEGYSVSREKKESFPLTVTSAQKNPTAFYLCASSGLNQETQYFGPGTRLLVL.

V is TRBV4-2 and J is TRBJ2-7; 10 bases line up with TRBD2. The germline V gene has CDR1 LGHNA and CDR2 YNFKEQ. This CDR3 has 18 residues. Losses at the gene ends were 0 bases for V and 4 bases for J; bases not matched to a gene: 12. The CDR3 nucleotides read TGTGCCAGCAGCCAAGAAGATCTAGCGGGAGTTAAATCATACGAGCAGTACTTC. Its protein is CASSQEDLAGVKSYEQYF.

The chain has TRBV5-6 and TRBJ2-7; TRBD1 matches 8 bases. Germline V gene sequence: CDR1 SGHDT, CDR2 YYEEEE. V gave up 4 bases and J gave up 7 bases; unmatched junction bases: 7. The CDR3 runs to 13 residues. The CDR3 bases are TGTGCCAGCAGCGCCGGGACAGGCGGGGAGCAGTACTTC. As protein: CASSAGTGGEQYF.

A few counts support this clone. The genes are TRBV2 and TRBJ2-1, with 15 bases lining up with TRBD2. CDR1 is SNHLY and CDR2 is FYNNEI in the germline V gene. V dropped 6 bases and J dropped 8; count of bases not matched to a gene: 5. The CDR3 runs to 15 residues. CDR3 amino acids: CASRVGTSGGYEQFF. The CDR3 DNA reads TGTGCCAGCAGGGTCGGGACTAGCGGGGGGTATGAGCAGTTCTTC.

This rearrangement joins TRBV7-3 to TRBJ1-1; TRBD1 might be the D (5 bases). Germline lookup yields CDR1 SGHTA and CDR2 FQGTGA. V shed 2 bases and J shed 1 base, with 8 bases lying between them. This CDR3 region has 14 residues. CDR3 residues: CASSLQGANTEAFF. CDR3 nucleotide sequence: TGTGCCAGCAGCTTACAGGGTGCGAACACTGAAGCTTTCTTT.

J is TRBJ1-6 and V is TRBV6-6; D might be TRBD1 (6 bases). The V gene lost 0 bases and the J gene lost 5 bases, with 8 bases spanning the gap. In germline, CDR1 is MNHNY, CDR2 SVGAGI (reference sequence). The CDR3 runs to 15 residues. The CDR3 region has the DNA TGTGCCAGCAGTTACTCGGGGGCCGATAATTCACCCCTCCACTTT. This sequence encodes CASSYSGADNSPLHF.

The rearrangement links TRBV5-4 to TRBJ2-2; TRBD1 matches at 7 bases. V was pared by 4 bases and J by 4 bases, with 13 bases of the junction left unmatched. The CDR3 consists of 17 residues. Germline lookup yields CDR1 SGHNT and CDR2 YYREEE (reference sequence). Here the CDR3 reads CASSPQGRGMSTGELFF. The CDR3 nucleotides are TGTGCCAGCAGCCCTCAGGGCAGGGGGATGAGCACCGGGGAGCTGTTTTTT.

J is TRBJ2-3 and V is TRBV7-3; 8 bases are shared with TRBD2. The trim removed 1 base at V and 5 bases at J, leaving 5 bases unmatched. CDR3 length equals 15 residues. Per the germline V gene, CDR1 is SGHTA and CDR2 is FQGTGA. Here the CDR3 DNA reads TGTGCCAGCAGCTTAAATCCGGGAGGGGGAGATACGCAGTATTTT. This encodes CASSLNPGGGDTQYF.

This chain uses TRBV19 with TRBJ2-3, with a weak D call TRBD1 (7 bases). V was pared by 4 bases and J by 3 bases, with 17 bases between. The germline V gene encodes CDR1 LNHDA and CDR2 SQIVND (reference sequence). This CDR3 has 16 residues. Here the CDR3 DNA reads TGTGCCAGTAGTACACTAGCCCCAGGGGGGACAGATACGCAGTATTTT. Its translation is CASSTLAPGGTDTQYF.

V is TRBV10-1 and J is TRBJ2-3, with TRBD2 identical over 8 bases. V lost 0 bases and J lost 2; bases outside the gene matches: 13. Germline CDR1 WNHNN, CDR2 SYGVQD (reference sequence). There are 19 residues in the CDR3. The CDR3 nucleotides are TGCGCCAGCAGTGAGTCTAGGAGCGGGAGTTTGTTCCCCACAGATACGCAGTATTTT. This encodes CASSESRSGSLFPTDTQYF.

In DNA, the CDR3 is TGTGCCAGCAGCGAACCCCTAGCGGGAGCCAATGAGCAGTTCTTC. This gives the protein CASSEPLAGANEQFF. This chain connects TRBV9 to TRBJ2-1; 10 bases align to TRBD2. Germline V CDR1 and CDR2: SGDLS, YYNGEE. CDR3 size: 15 residues. The J segment lost 6 bases and the V segment lost 3 bases, leaving 6 bases of the junction unmatched.

The chain uses TRBV19 and TRBJ2-1; TRBD2 aligns across 13 bases. J lost 7 bases, V lost 3 bases, and 6 bases had no gene match. The CDR3 consists of 16 residues. CDR1 LNHDA and CDR2 SQIVND come from the germline V gene (reference sequence). CDR3 in amino acids: CASSILGTSGTNEQFF. The CDR3 region has the DNA TGTGCCAGTAGTATCCTCGGGACTAGCGGGACGAATGAGCAGTTCTTC.

J is TRBJ1-1 and V is TRBV4-2; D ambiguous. The V end was cut by 0 bases, the J end by 1 base, with 9 bases between. This CDR3 region has 15 residues. In germline, CDR1 is LGHNA, CDR2 YNFKEQ. DNA for the CDR3: TGTGCCAGCAGCCAAGATCTACGGGGGAACACTGAAGCTTTCTTT. Its protein is CASSQDLRGNTEAFF.

The chain links TRBV6-4 to TRBJ2-3, with TRBD2 as a possible D gene (6 bases). Trimming shortened V by 3 bases and J by 4 bases, and 11 bases separated the two germline ends. Germline CDR1 reads MRHNA; CDR2 reads SNTAGT. CDR3 length: 14 residues. The CDR3 nucleotides are TGTGCCAGCAGTGAGGCATCGGGAGCAGATACGCAGTATTTT. Its protein product is CASSEASGADTQYF.

This clone has more than one count but fewer than ten. The V and J genes are TRBV2 and TRBJ2-1, with 11 bases aligning to TRBD1. V shed 6 bases and J 6 bases; nucleotides not matched to a gene: 7. Germline V gene sequence: CDR1 SNHLY, CDR2 FYNNEI. The CDR3 runs to 15 residues. The CDR3 reads CASSMWTGGGNEQFF. The CDR3 nucleotides read TGTGCCAGCAGCATGTGGACAGGGGGCGGCAATGAGCAGTTCTTC.

This chain connects TRBV7-9 to TRBJ1-2, with 9 positions matching TRBD1. This CDR3 region has 14 residues. With 4 bases clipped from V and 4 bases from J, the junction kept 4 bases outside the gene matches. Germline loops: CDR1 SEHNR, CDR2 FQNEAQ (reference sequence). CDR3 nucleotides: TGTGCCAGCAGCTCGACAGGGGGGGTCTATGGCTACACCTTC. Translation: CASSSTGGVYGYTF.

The chain couples TRBV25-1 to TRBJ2-5; TRBD2 aligns across 9 bases. With 4 bases clipped from V and 5 bases from J, the junction kept 8 bases outside the gene matches. The CDR3 sequence is 15 residues long. Germline V CDR1 and CDR2: MGHDK, SYGVNS. CDR3 sequence: CASSGRKGLAETQYF. In nucleotides, the CDR3 is TGTGCCAGCAGTGGACGTAAGGGACTAGCCGAGACCCAGTACTTC.

This clone was seen once. This chain connects TRBV7-9 to TRBJ2-1; the match to TRBD2 covers 7 bases. The germline gives CDR1 SEHNR, CDR2 FQNEAQ (reference sequence). V was pared by 5 bases and J by 5 bases, with 9 bases of the junction left unmatched. The CDR3 consists of 15 residues. CDR3 nucleotides: TGTGCCAGCAGCCGAGCTGGTGCGGGGGACAATGAGCAGTTCTTC. Protein product: CASSRAGAGDNEQFF.